A selection of T cell receptor beta chains follows, all from one sample in a study of early T cells in non-severe SARS-CoV-2 infection. TCRdb itself ran the 5' RACE reads through MiXCR, one entry per CDR3 protein. The table shows about 34,000 distinct CDR3 sequences, with around 6% occurring only once. Sequencing used whole blood. The receptors were sampled from an adult who was a healthcare worker with PCR-confirmed SARS-CoV-2 infection or an uninfected control (not recorded which). CDR3s include the opening cysteine and the closing phenylalanine or tryptophan. The D gene is left open where the match is weak. Clone size is given for some rows only: seen once, a few or many times, or a class if the clone is expanded.

cdr3_aa: CASSPRDTYEQYF
cdr3_nt: TGTGCCAGCAGCCCCCGGGACACCTACGAGCAGTACTTC
d_call: .
clone_size: .
j_call: TRBJ2-7
v_call: TRBV9

cdr3_aa: CASSPLAGGGTDTQYF
cdr3_nt: TGTGCCAGCAGCCCCCTAGCGGGGGGGGGCACAGATACGCAGTATTTT
d_call: TRBD2
clone_size: few
j_call: TRBJ2-3
v_call: TRBV7-2

cdr3_aa: CAIYGGPYNEQFF
cdr3_nt: TGTGCCATCTACGGAGGCCCCTACAATGAGCAGTTCTTC
d_call: .
clone_size: many
j_call: TRBJ2-1
v_call: TRBV7-9

cdr3_aa: CASSLTGQGATNEKLFF
cdr3_nt: TGTGCCAGCAGTTTAACGGGACAGGGGGCTACTAATGAAAAACTGTTTTTT
d_call: TRBD1
clone_size: many
j_call: TRBJ1-4
v_call: TRBV28

cdr3_aa: CASSPSHEQYF
cdr3_nt: TGTGCCAGCAGCCCGAGTCACGAGCAGTACTTC
d_call: .
clone_size: many
j_call: TRBJ2-7
v_call: TRBV12-3/TRBV12-4

cdr3_aa: CASSSGDGAAETQYF
cdr3_nt: TGTGCCAGCAGCTCGGGGGACGGAGCCGCGGAGACCCAGTACTTC
d_call: .
clone_size: .
j_call: TRBJ2-5
v_call: TRBV7-3

cdr3_aa: CASSSDLDNEQFF
cdr3_nt: TGTGCCAGCAGTTCCGACCTCGACAATGAGCAGTTCTTC
d_call: .
clone_size: many
j_call: TRBJ2-1
v_call: TRBV27

cdr3_aa: CSASKSEQYF
cdr3_nt: TGCAGTGCTAGCAAGAGCGAGCAGTACTTC
d_call: .
clone_size: .
j_call: TRBJ2-7
v_call: TRBV20-1

cdr3_aa: CASSRVSSYNEQFF
cdr3_nt: TGTGCCAGCTCACGTGTGAGCTCCTACAATGAGCAGTTCTTC
d_call: .
clone_size: .
j_call: TRBJ2-1
v_call: TRBV18

cdr3_aa: CASSPGGQVYGYTF
cdr3_nt: TGTGCCAGCTCACCAGGGGGACAGGTCTATGGCTACACCTTC
d_call: TRBD1
clone_size: .
j_call: TRBJ1-2
v_call: TRBV18

cdr3_aa: CASSSGSGGTEAFF
cdr3_nt: TGCGCCAGCAGCTCCGGAAGCGGGGGCACTGAAGCTTTCTTT
d_call: .
clone_size: medium-sized
j_call: TRBJ1-1
v_call: TRBV5-1

cdr3_aa: CASSQGTSVQETQYF
cdr3_nt: TGTGCCAGCAGTCAGGGGACTAGCGTTCAAGAGACCCAGTACTTC
d_call: TRBD2
clone_size: many
j_call: TRBJ2-5
v_call: TRBV12-3/TRBV12-4

cdr3_aa: CSARAAITDTQYF
cdr3_nt: TGCAGTGCTAGAGCGGCTATCACAGATACGCAGTATTTT
d_call: .
clone_size: many
j_call: TRBJ2-3
v_call: TRBV20-1

cdr3_aa: CASSPRGDVTFGDEQFF
cdr3_nt: TGCGCCAGCAGCCCAAGAGGAGACGTTACATTCGGGGATGAGCAGTTCTTC
d_call: .
clone_size: many
j_call: TRBJ2-1
v_call: TRBV4-1

cdr3_aa: CSAPRGGALNEQFF
cdr3_nt: TGCAGTGCCCCTCGCGGGGGGGCTTTGAATGAGCAGTTCTTC
d_call: TRBD2
clone_size: many
j_call: TRBJ2-1
v_call: TRBV20-1

cdr3_aa: CASSQEGGPYEQYF
cdr3_nt: TGTGCCAGCAGCCAAGAAGGAGGTCCCTACGAGCAGTACTTC
d_call: .
clone_size: few
j_call: TRBJ2-7
v_call: TRBV3-1

cdr3_aa: CASFRDIGTDTQYF
cdr3_nt: TGTGCCAGCTTCCGGGACATAGGGACAGATACGCAGTATTTT
d_call: .
clone_size: many
j_call: TRBJ2-3
v_call: TRBV2

cdr3_aa: CASRPRSGELFF
cdr3_nt: TGTGCCAGCAGGCCCCGTTCCGGGGAGCTGTTTTTT
d_call: .
clone_size: many
j_call: TRBJ2-2
v_call: TRBV28

cdr3_aa: CASSEGERRNEKLFF
cdr3_nt: TGTGCCAGCAGTGAGGGGGAGCGACGTAATGAAAAACTGTTTTTT
d_call: .
clone_size: many
j_call: TRBJ1-4
v_call: TRBV25-1

cdr3_aa: CASSQTSGGINEQFF
cdr3_nt: TGCGCCAGCAGCCAGACTAGCGGGGGGATTAATGAGCAGTTCTTC
d_call: TRBD2
clone_size: few
j_call: TRBJ2-1
v_call: TRBV4-3

cdr3_aa: CSARDKRNTGELFF
cdr3_nt: TGCAGTGCTAGAGATAAGAGGAACACCGGGGAGCTGTTTTTT
d_call: .
clone_size: many
j_call: TRBJ2-2
v_call: TRBV20-1

cdr3_aa: CASSSRTGGSSYEQYF
cdr3_nt: TGTGCCAGCAGTTCCCGGACGGGAGGAAGCTCCTACGAGCAGTACTTC
d_call: TRBD2
clone_size: many
j_call: TRBJ2-7
v_call: TRBV12-3/TRBV12-4

cdr3_aa: CASSLTGEQYF
cdr3_nt: TGTGCCAGCAGTTTAACGGGCGAGCAGTACTTC
d_call: .
clone_size: many
j_call: TRBJ2-7
v_call: TRBV12-3/TRBV12-4

cdr3_aa: CASSLPTTNYGYTF
cdr3_nt: TGTGCCAGCAGCTTGCCCACAACCAACTATGGCTACACCTTC
d_call: .
clone_size: many
j_call: TRBJ1-2
v_call: TRBV11-1

cdr3_aa: CATSFERGENTGELFF
cdr3_nt: TGTGCCACCAGCTTCGAGCGGGGCGAGAACACCGGGGAGCTGTTTTTT
d_call: TRBD2
clone_size: .
j_call: TRBJ2-2
v_call: TRBV5-4

cdr3_aa: CASSFERGPSYEQYF
cdr3_nt: TGTGCCAGCAGTTTCGAGCGGGGGCCATCCTACGAGCAGTACTTC
d_call: TRBD2
clone_size: many
j_call: TRBJ2-7
v_call: TRBV28

cdr3_aa: CASSWRGEQYF
cdr3_nt: TGTGCCAGCAGCTGGAGGGGCGAGCAGTACTTC
d_call: .
clone_size: many
j_call: TRBJ2-7
v_call: TRBV11-2

cdr3_aa: CASSLGPYTEAFF
cdr3_nt: TGTGCCAGCAGTTTAGGGCCTTACACTGAAGCTTTCTTT
d_call: .
clone_size: many
j_call: TRBJ1-1
v_call: TRBV12-3/TRBV12-4

cdr3_aa: CSVAQGTDSPLHF
cdr3_nt: TGCAGCGTCGCACAGGGGACGGATTCACCCCTCCACTTT
d_call: TRBD1
clone_size: .
j_call: TRBJ1-6
v_call: TRBV29-1

cdr3_aa: CASSSQGWNEQFF
cdr3_nt: TGTGCCAGCAGCAGTCAGGGTTGGAATGAGCAGTTCTTC
d_call: .
clone_size: medium-sized
j_call: TRBJ2-1
v_call: TRBV28

cdr3_aa: CASSWARDTGELFF
cdr3_nt: TGTGCCAGCAGCTGGGCTAGGGACACCGGGGAGCTGTTTTTT
d_call: .
clone_size: many
j_call: TRBJ2-2
v_call: TRBV7-2

cdr3_aa: CASIGDANTGELFF
cdr3_nt: TGTGCCAGTATAGGGGACGCGAACACCGGGGAGCTGTTTTTT
d_call: .
clone_size: many
j_call: TRBJ2-2
v_call: TRBV19

cdr3_aa: CASSLIRGSLNEQFF
cdr3_nt: TGTGCCAGCAGCTTAATCAGGGGATCCCTCAATGAGCAGTTCTTC
d_call: .
clone_size: many
j_call: TRBJ2-1
v_call: TRBV7-9

cdr3_aa: CASSFGQPQETQYF
cdr3_nt: TGTGCCAGCAGCTTCGGACAGCCCCAAGAGACCCAGTACTTC
d_call: .
clone_size: many
j_call: TRBJ2-5
v_call: TRBV7-2

cdr3_aa: CASSRGTEAFF
cdr3_nt: TGTGCCAGCAGCCGAGGCACTGAAGCTTTCTTT
d_call: .
clone_size: many
j_call: TRBJ1-1
v_call: TRBV12-3/TRBV12-4

cdr3_aa: CASSPTHGGTGELFF
cdr3_nt: TGTGCCAGCAGTCCCACGCATGGTGGCACCGGGGAGCTGTTTTTT
d_call: .
clone_size: .
j_call: TRBJ2-2
v_call: TRBV28

cdr3_aa: CASSIPRGAYGYTF
cdr3_nt: TGTGCCAGTAGTATCCCCAGGGGCGCCTATGGCTACACCTTC
d_call: .
clone_size: few
j_call: TRBJ1-2
v_call: TRBV19

cdr3_aa: CASSWRGNSPLHF
cdr3_nt: TGTGCCAGCAGTTGGAGGGGAAATTCACCCCTCCACTTT
d_call: .
clone_size: .
j_call: TRBJ1-6
v_call: TRBV28

cdr3_aa: CASSLSAGGTNEKLFF
cdr3_nt: TGTGCCAGCAGCCTATCCGCAGGGGGCACAAATGAAAAACTGTTTTTT
d_call: TRBD1
clone_size: many
j_call: TRBJ1-4
v_call: TRBV7-2

cdr3_aa: CSARRAGGQETQYF
cdr3_nt: TGCAGTGCTCGACGGGCAGGGGGCCAAGAGACCCAGTACTTC
d_call: TRBD1
clone_size: many
j_call: TRBJ2-5
v_call: TRBV20-1

cdr3_aa: CSVTRDRGETQYF
cdr3_nt: TGCAGCGTTACCCGGGACAGGGGAGAGACCCAGTACTTC
d_call: TRBD1
clone_size: many
j_call: TRBJ2-5
v_call: TRBV29-1

cdr3_aa: CASSHFGTGAYGYTF
cdr3_nt: TGTGCCAGCAGCCATTTCGGGACAGGTGCCTATGGCTACACCTTC
d_call: TRBD1
clone_size: many
j_call: TRBJ1-2
v_call: TRBV3-1

cdr3_aa: CSARVPGTSVYEQYF
cdr3_nt: TGCAGTGCTAGAGTTCCCGGGACTAGCGTCTACGAGCAGTACTTC
d_call: TRBD2
clone_size: few
j_call: TRBJ2-7
v_call: TRBV20-1

cdr3_aa: CATWTGVSNQPQHF
cdr3_nt: TGTGCCACCTGGACAGGGGTGAGCAATCAGCCCCAGCATTTT
d_call: TRBD1
clone_size: many
j_call: TRBJ1-5
v_call: TRBV10-3

cdr3_aa: CASSPGLAGGGTDTQYF
cdr3_nt: TGTGCCAGCAGCCCGGGACTAGCGGGGGGTGGCACAGATACGCAGTATTTT
d_call: TRBD2
clone_size: few
j_call: TRBJ2-3
v_call: TRBV7-2